This TCR beta chain was retrieved from a study of blood T cell repertoires in COVID-19 (dated by TCRdb to between 2020 and 2021). As for the study more broadly: The collaborator samples originated in the United States, Italy and Spain and spanned the acute and convalescent phases of COVID-19. The prospective study material was composed of cDNA or gDNA derived from T cells, B-cell-depleted T cells, or PBMCs. Subjects who had been exposed to COVID-19, were actively infected with it, or had recovered from it provided the deeply sampled blood TCRbeta repertoires that made up the dataset. The repertoires were released in a freely available public database intended as a resource for research on the immune response to SARS-CoV-2. The samples were drawn from two sources: the first 160 participants of the ongoing ImmuneRACE study, and some 1,300 subjects contributed by 6 global collaborators. Nearly every sample came with metadata listing a de-identified subject ID, COVID-19 status, age in years and sex. HLA class I and class II types, where available, came from metadata supplied by the sample provider rather than from assay-based typing. Overall study outcomes, separate from this receptor: The quantity of clinical and demographic metadata differed by source and by participant and was supplied without curation.

A second Seattle source provided samples from volunteer blood donors who had recovered from COVID-19. Whole blood was collected in K2EDTA tubes by collaborating institutions according to the institutions' own protocols. For TCRbeta analysis, collaborators shipped samples as frozen whole blood, isolated PBMCs, or DNA extracted from either of those sample types. About this clone itself: The target of this receptor is not known. No quality values exist for individual bases; no much larger clone is one base distant.

TCRbeta CDR3 regions were amplified from genomic DNA by means of the immunoSEQ Assay, a bias-controlled multiplex PCR. The original pipeline was this. Nucleated cell counts per sample were estimated from amplification of reference gene primers within the assay. To quantify the absolute abundance of each unique TCRbeta CDR3 rearrangement, sequence reads were collapsed and filtered. For each sample, productive Simpson clonality was calculated as the square root of Simpson's diversity index across productive rearrangements. In TCRdb, the immuneACCESS table is reduced to in-frame sequences with V and J assigned. These tables do not hold every clone; where another copy was compared, an unresolved V gene accounts for under half, and the others remain unexplained. The V and J calls and the clone size are those of that table, but D and trimming were determined from the DNA. A total of 280,000 or so clones appear in this sample, about nine tenths of them only once. About 7% of the sample comes from the top ten.

The germline V end is reduced by 5 bases and the J end by 1 base; junction bases left unmatched: 5. CDR1 is given as SGHRS and CDR2 as YFSETQ, both from the germline V gene. Including cysteine and phenylalanine, the CDR3 has 15 amino acids. Only the CDR3 portion is preserved as DNA: 45 bases, with reading frame beginning at the first base. Rearrangement joined TRBV5-1 to TRBJ2-2; TRBD1 agrees with 7 junctional bases. The clonotype was recovered from a woman aged 30 to 39 who had recovered from COVID-19. Sequencing was carried out using peripheral blood. The CDR3 reads CASSDWTGNTGELFF. The DNA is as follows: TGCGCCAGCAGTGATTGGACAGGGAACACCGGGGAGCTGTTTTTT.